Shown below are 25 T cell receptor beta chains from a single sample sequenced in a study of cytomegalovirus exposure and HLA in healthy donors. The PCR had 60 Vbeta and 13 Jbeta primers. Only in-frame clones appear in the TCRdb table, and some are missing; sequencing was by immunoSEQ multiplex PCR. Among 140,000 or so clones listed, 70% to 80% were seen once. The sequenced sample consisted of PBMCs. The source is a woman younger than 35 in good health and CMV-seropositive.

The genes are TRBV7-2 and TRBJ2-1; D might be TRBD1 (5 bases). The CDR3 contains 17 residues. CDR1 and CDR2 from the germline V gene are SGHTA and FQGNSA. V lost 1 base and J 0 bases, leaving 13 bases between the germline ends. CDR3 bases: TGTGCCAGCAGCTTAGGGCAGGGCCAAATCTCCTACAATGAGCAGTTCTTC. Translated, it gives CASSLGQGQISYNEQFF.

The chain joins TRBV7-2 to TRBJ2-7; D perhaps matches TRBD1 (6 bases). CDR1 and CDR2 from the germline V gene are SGHTA and FQGNSA. The CDR3 contains 15 residues. V was cut by 5 bases and J by 0 bases, with 14 bases left in between. CDR3 DNA: TGTGCCAGCAGCCTCGAGGCAGGGGTCTCCTACGAGCAGTACTTC. Translating gives CASSLEAGVSYEQYF.

This chain uses TRBV27 with TRBJ1-4, with a weak D call TRBD1 (6 bases). V was cut by 5 bases and J by 5 bases, with 15 bases left in between. Germline V gene data show CDR1 as MNHEY and CDR2 as SMNVEV (reference sequence). The CDR3 has 15 residues. The CDR3 reads CASSTYRDLNEKLFF. The CDR3 region has the DNA TGTGCCAGCAGTACTTACAGGGACCTCAATGAAAAACTGTTTTTT.

This clone has just a few counts. The chain uses TRBV7-2 and TRBJ2-7; TRBD2 matches at 8 bases. The CDR3 spans 15 residues. V lost 4 bases, J lost 1 base, and 6 bases stayed unmatched. CDR1 SGHTA and CDR2 FQGNSA come from the germline V gene. CDR3 DNA: TGTGCCAGCAGCTCCTCGGGGGGGCCTTCCTACGAGCAGTACTTC. Protein product: CASSSSGGPSYEQYF. The variable domain in full, completed from reference TRBV7-2 and TRBJ2-7, reads GAGVSQSPSNKVTEKGKDVELRCDPISGHTALYWYRQSLGQGLEFLIYFQGNSAPDKSGLPSDRFSAERTGGSVSTLTIQRTQQEDSAVYLCASSSSGGPSYEQYFGPGTRLTVT.

This clone appeared a few times. The CDR3 protein is CASSENRGGYTF. In nucleotides, the CDR3 is TGTGCCAGCAGTGAGAACAGGGGTGGCTACACCTTC. The chain combines TRBV6-4 with TRBJ1-2; 7 nucleotides line up with TRBD1. Germline CDR1 and CDR2: MRHNA and SNTAGT. Trimming at V came to 3 bases and at J to 7 bases, leaving 2 bases not matched to a gene. The CDR3 is 12 amino acids.

The genes are TRBV14 and TRBJ1-1, with 7 bases lining up with TRBD1. CDR3 size: 13 residues. J gave up 7 bases and V 4 bases, and 6 bases lay outside the gene matches. CDR1 is SGHDN and CDR2 is FVKESK in the germline V gene. The CDR3 region is CASSPLGGNEAFF. CDR3 in DNA: TGTGCCAGCAGCCCTTTAGGGGGCAATGAAGCTTTCTTT.

DNA of the CDR3: TGTGCCAGCAGCCTACTCGGGAGGGGGCGGGATACTGAAGCTTTCTTT. It yields the protein CASSLLGRGRDTEAFF. The V gene is TRBV7-9, the J gene TRBJ1-1; the match to TRBD1 covers 7 bases. Trimming took 5 bases from V and 5 from J; bases not matched to a gene: 14. This CDR3 contains 16 residues. In germline, CDR1 is SEHNR, CDR2 FQNEAQ (reference sequence).

This chain links TRBV9 with TRBJ1-6, with D possibly being TRBD1 (5 bases). The CDR3 extends over 14 amino acids. V was pared by 0 bases and J by 7 bases, with 8 bases between. Germline V gives CDR1 SGDLS, CDR2 YYNGEE. In nucleotides, the CDR3 is TGTGCCAGCAGCGTAGGGGGCGAGAATTCACCCCTCCACTTT. This translates into CASSVGGENSPLHF.

In its sample, this clone was seen a few times. V gene TRBV15 combines with J gene TRBJ2-1; D possibly corresponds to TRBD2 (7 bases). Trimming took off 3 bases at V and 2 bases at J, with 17 bases between the two ends. The CDR3 is 17 residues long. Germline values: CDR1 LNHNV, CDR2 YYDKDF (reference sequence). CDR3 loop: CATSRVSAGAPYNEQFF. The CDR3, as DNA: TGTGCCACCAGCAGGGTCTCGGCGGGGGCCCCCTACAATGAGCAGTTCTTC.

The rearrangement uses TRBV6-1 and TRBJ1-2; the match to TRBD1 covers 8 bases. The CDR3 runs to 16 residues. J gave up 6 bases and V 2 bases, and 11 bases lay outside the gene matches. The germline V gene encodes CDR1 MNHNS and CDR2 SASEGT. CDR3 residues: CASSEWTQGALDGYTF. Here the CDR3 DNA reads TGTGCCAGCAGTGAATGGACCCAGGGGGCCCTGGATGGCTACACCTTC.

This chain links TRBV4-1 with TRBJ2-7, with D possibly matching TRBD1 (6 bases). Germline V gene data show CDR1 as MGHRA and CDR2 as YSYEKL. V was pared by 1 base and J by 6 bases, with 16 bases between. The CDR3 is made up of 15 amino acids. The CDR3 loop reads CASSQGGGGLSEQYF. The CDR3 bases are TGCGCCAGCAGCCAAGGTGGGGGCGGGTTGTCCGAGCAGTACTTC.

The J gene is TRBJ2-7, the V gene TRBV28; a possible D gene is TRBD2 (5 bases). The CDR3 has 14 residues. V lost 3 bases and J 6 bases, leaving 15 bases between the germline ends. The germline CDR1 and CDR2 sequences are MDHEN and SYDVKM. Written as DNA, the CDR3 is TGTGCCAGCAGTTTTACATTGCGGGCCTCCGAGCAGTACTTC. Amino acids: CASSFTLRASEQYF.

Only one count was recorded for this clone. J is TRBJ2-7 and V is TRBV6-5; TRBD1 agrees at 8 bases. Per germline, CDR1 MNHEY and CDR2 SVGAGI. With 4 bases clipped from V and 4 bases from J, the junction kept 12 bases outside the gene matches. The CDR3 totals 16 residues. CDR3 region: CASSFYRGIVFYEQYF. The CDR3 DNA is TGTGCCAGCAGTTTTTACAGGGGGATAGTGTTTTACGAGCAGTACTTC.

This sequence joins TRBV27 and TRBJ1-3; 9 nucleotides agree with TRBD1. Germline CDR1 reads MNHEY; CDR2 reads SMNVEV (reference sequence). J was trimmed by 1 base and V by 2 bases; bases with no gene match: 3. CDR3 length: 16 residues. CDR3 protein: CASSLSGTGSGNTIYF. As DNA, the CDR3 is TGTGCCAGCAGTTTAAGTGGGACAGGGTCTGGAAACACCATATATTTT.

This clone was seen only once. The gene calls are TRBV11-2 and TRBJ2-1; 7 positions match TRBD1. The ends lost 5 bases at V and 8 bases at J; junction bases unmatched: 9. Looked up from germline, CDR1 is SGHAT and CDR2 is FQNNGV. This CDR3 contains 14 residues. The CDR3: CASSPTGTVDEQFF. The DNA of the CDR3 is TGTGCCAGCAGCCCAACGGGGACAGTTGATGAGCAGTTCTTC.

The chain has TRBV5-1 and TRBJ2-3; 7 bases map to TRBD2. Trimming at V came to 4 bases and at J to 2 bases, leaving 10 bases not matched to a gene. Germline V CDR1 and CDR2: SGHRS, YFSETQ. This CDR3 spans 16 amino acids. The CDR3 spells CASSQRSGAITDTQYF. The CDR3 DNA follows: TGCGCCAGCAGCCAGAGGAGCGGGGCCATCACAGATACGCAGTATTTT. The whole variable domain, filled in from reference TRBV5-1 and TRBJ2-3, reads KAGVTQTPRYLIKTRGQQVTLSCSPISGHRSVSWYQQTPGQGLQFLFEYFSETQRNKGNFPGRFSGRQFSNSRSEMNVSTLELGDSALYLCASSQRSGAITDTQYFGPGTRLTVL.

DNA for the CDR3: TGTGCCAGAACCGGGTTTAAGAGCAGGAGGATGGGCTACACCTTC. As protein: CARTGFKSRRMGYTF. The chain uses TRBV5-3 and TRBJ1-2; D ambiguous. TRBV5-3 carries the ORF label, with uncertain function. CDR3 length equals 15 residues. Trimming took off 6 bases at V and 8 bases at J, with 23 bases between the two ends.

The genes are TRBV14 and TRBJ2-7, with D possibly being TRBD1 (5 bases). The CDR3 is made up of 15 amino acids. The V gene's germline CDR1 is SGHDN and CDR2 FVKESK. Trimming pared 4 bases from V and 7 bases from J, leaving 20 bases between. CDR3 sequence: CASSRPVGQEEEQYF. For the CDR3, the DNA is TGTGCCAGCAGCCGTCCGGTGGGGCAGGAAGAAGAGCAGTACTTC.

The gene calls are TRBV5-1 and TRBJ1-1; 7 nucleotides line up with TRBD1. The CDR3 is 13 amino acids. J was trimmed by 5 bases and V by 8 bases; bases with no gene match: 9. CDR1 SGHRS and CDR2 YFSETQ come from the germline V gene. The CDR3 spells CASTPGQRTEAFF. CDR3 sequence (DNA): TGCGCCAGTACCCCGGGACAGAGGACTGAAGCTTTCTTT.

The rearrangement joins TRBV11-2 to TRBJ1-1; 7 bases agree with TRBD1. With V trimmed by 5 bases and J by 3 bases, 3 bases remained unmatched. The CDR3 runs to 13 residues. The germline V gene has CDR1 SGHAT and CDR2 FQNNGV. In nucleotides, the CDR3 is TGTGCCAGCAGCAAAGACAGGGACACTGAAGCTTTCTTT. Amino acid sequence: CASSKDRDTEAFF.

The CDR3 coding sequence is TGTGCCAGCAGTGAGGACAGGGTTAAAGAGCAGTACTTC. This translates into CASSEDRVKEQYF. This chain connects TRBV2 to TRBJ2-7; 8 nucleotides agree with TRBD1. Looked up from germline, CDR1 is SNHLY and CDR2 is FYNNEI. Unmatched junction bases numbered 5, after V lost 3 bases and J lost 7 bases. The CDR3 covers 13 residues.

The chain joins TRBV12-5 to TRBJ1-5, with a weak D call TRBD1 (6 bases). There are 14 residues in the CDR3. Germline V lookup: CDR1 LGHNT, CDR2 FRNRAP. Deletions cut 6 bases from V and 3 bases from J, with 12 bases between. The CDR3 spells CASGLGHHNQPQHF. DNA of the CDR3: TGTGCTAGTGGCCTGGGACACCACAATCAGCCCCAGCATTTT. Variable domain in full (rest from reference TRBV12-5 and TRBJ1-5): DARVTQTPRHKVTEMGQEVTMRCQPILGHNTVFWYRQTMMQGLELLAYFRNRAPLDDSGMPKDRFSAEMPDATLATLKIQPSEPRDSAVYFCASGLGHHNQPQHFGDGTRLSIL.

This clone has more than one count but fewer than ten. The V gene is TRBV11-2, the J gene TRBJ1-1; D unresolved. V gave up 5 bases and J gave up 1 base, with 14 bases separating them. The CDR3 has 15 residues. The germline V gene encodes CDR1 SGHAT and CDR2 FQNNGV. DNA for the CDR3: TGTGCCAGCAGCCCCCTCCCCGGAGGGAACACTGAAGCTTTCTTT. It codes for CASSPLPGGNTEAFF.

This chain joins TRBV6-5 and TRBJ2-4, with D unclear. Looked up from germline, CDR1 is MNHEY and CDR2 is SVGAGI. The CDR3 covers 16 residues. Trimming removed 0 bases from V and 0 bases from J, with 9 bases in between. The CDR3 here is CASSYSITIAKNIQYF. The CDR3 DNA follows: TGTGCCAGCAGTTACTCGATTACTATAGCCAAAAACATTCAGTACTTC.

The chain is built from TRBV5-1 and TRBJ1-1; D perhaps matches TRBD1 (6 bases). The CDR3 sequence is 16 residues long. Per germline, CDR1 SGHRS and CDR2 YFSETQ. Trimming pared 4 bases from V and 2 bases from J, leaving 18 bases between. The CDR3 DNA sequence: TGCGCCAGCAGCACCGGGACACAGATTAAAAACACTGAAGCTTTCTTT. Amino acids: CASSTGTQIKNTEAFF. Using reference TRBV5-1 and TRBJ1-1 for the parts outside the CDR3, the full variable domain is KAGVTQTPRYLIKTRGQQVTLSCSPISGHRSVSWYQQTPGQGLQFLFEYFSETQRNKGNFPGRFSGRQFSNSRSEMNVSTLELGDSALYLCASSTGTQIKNTEAFFGQGTRLTVV.